What follows is one T cell receptor (beta chain) and its context. TCRdb's table, derived via immunoSEQ multiplex PCR, lists solely in-frame clones and lacks some. The sample carries more than 95,000 clones, 70% to 90% recorded once. This sample is part of a study of cytomegalovirus exposure and HLA in healthy donors. Study background: In a later analysis, it was reported that the 110 or so validation repertoires had been produced on the same platform as the 700 or so repertoires belonging to the first cohort.

Trimming removed 3 bases at V and 4 bases at J, with 9 bases between. In germline, CDR1 is LNHDA, CDR2 SQIVND (reference sequence). The CDR3 has 13 amino acids. The sequence derives from a woman younger than 30 in good health and CMV-seronegative. This chain uses TRBV19 with TRBJ1-1, with D unresolved. Sample: PBMCs. The CDR3 DNA sequence: TGTGCCAGTAGTATTAGTGTGAGCACTGAAGCTTTCTTT. As protein: CASSISVSTEAFF.